A single sample is the source of the 14 T cell receptor beta chains below, sequenced in a study of cytomegalovirus exposure and HLA in healthy donors. Primers for the PCR totalled 60 Vbeta and 13 Jbeta. This table comes from immunoSEQ multiplex PCR, and its TCRdb copy is limited to in-frame clones, with some not included. The sample records 150,000 to 200,000 clones, around 81% being singletons. The sequencing sample was made of PBMCs. These receptors originate from a man aged 18 to 29 in good health and CMV-seronegative.

V gene TRBV5-4 combines with J gene TRBJ1-5; 9 bases line up with TRBD1. V was clipped by 8 bases and J by 6 bases; unmatched bases: 6. The CDR3 extends over 13 amino acids. The germline gives CDR1 SGHNT, CDR2 YYREEE (reference sequence). Written as DNA, the CDR3 is TGTGCCAGAGGGACAGGGTACGGTCAGCCCCAGCATTTT. Amino acids: CARGTGYGQPQHF. The full variable domain, completed using reference TRBV5-4 and TRBJ1-5, is ETGVTQSPTHLIKTRGQQVTLRCSSQSGHNTVSWYQQALGQGPQFIFQYYREEENGRGNFPPRFSGLQFPNYSSELNVNALELDDSALYLCARGTGYGQPQHFGDGTRLSIL.

The J gene is TRBJ2-1, the V gene TRBV27, with 11 bases lining up with TRBD1. Germline assignment: CDR1 MNHEY and CDR2 SMNVEV (reference sequence). V lost 0 bases, J lost 5 bases, and 6 bases stayed unmatched. This CDR3 comprises 17 residues. The CDR3 nucleotides read TGTGCCAGCAGTTTATCCCCGGACAGGGGGCCTCACAATGAGCAGTTCTTC. It translates to CASSLSPDRGPHNEQFF.

V gene TRBV19 combines with J gene TRBJ1-5; 9 nucleotides agree with TRBD1. The CDR3 is made up of 15 amino acids. After removal of 7 bases from V and 5 bases from J, the junction contained 9 bases not matched to a gene. Germline CDR1 LNHDA, CDR2 SQIVND (reference sequence). CDR3 in DNA: TGTGCCAGTAATCCCGGGACAGGGTCACATCAGCCCCAGCATTTT. This encodes CASNPGTGSHQPQHF.

The CDR3 nucleotides are TGTGCCAGCAGCTCCCAGGGGTGGAGAATCACTGAAGCTTTCTTT. This codes for CASSSQGWRITEAFF. This chain uses TRBV13 with TRBJ1-1, with TRBD1 as a possible D gene (6 bases). The CDR3 extends over 15 amino acids. V was pared by 4 bases and J by 4 bases, with 16 bases between. Germline V lookup: CDR1 PRHDT, CDR2 FYEKMQ (reference sequence).

V is TRBV6-1 and J is TRBJ2-7; the match to TRBD2 covers 12 bases. The CDR3 has 17 residues. Germline V gene data show CDR1 as MNHNS and CDR2 as SASEGT. Unmatched junction bases numbered 13, after V lost 2 bases and J lost 8 bases. CDR3 loop: CASSELAGGLSMKKQYF. The DNA for the CDR3 is TGTGCCAGCAGTGAACTAGCGGGGGGGCTTAGTATGAAGAAGCAGTACTTC.

The chain links TRBV5-1 to TRBJ2-5; 13 positions agree with TRBD2. The CDR3 is made up of 20 amino acids. The trim removed 0 bases at V and 2 bases at J, leaving 13 bases unmatched. From germline, CDR1 is SGHRS and CDR2 YFSETQ. The CDR3 region is CASSLVASTSGRARQETQYF. CDR3 sequence (DNA): TGCGCCAGCAGCTTGGTAGCAAGCACTAGCGGGAGGGCCAGGCAAGAGACCCAGTACTTC.

The CDR3 sequence is CASSPRTGTYYEQYF. CDR3 in DNA: TGTGCCAGCAGCCCGAGGACAGGAACCTACTACGAGCAGTACTTC. This chain connects TRBV13 to TRBJ2-7; 7 nucleotides align to TRBD1. Germline CDR1 is PRHDT and CDR2 is FYEKMQ (reference sequence). V lost 5 bases, J lost 3 bases, and 10 bases stayed unmatched. There are 15 residues in the CDR3.

The chain is built from TRBV5-1 and TRBJ2-7; D possibly corresponds to TRBD1 (6 bases). The CDR3 length is 14 residues. Germline V gives CDR1 SGHRS, CDR2 YFSETQ. V was shortened by 0 bases and J by 4 bases, with 11 bases between the two germline ends. The CDR3, as DNA: TGCGCCAGCAGCTTGGCCGAGGGGGAGTACGAGCAGTACTTC. It specifies CASSLAEGEYEQYF.

The chain links TRBV7-9 to TRBJ2-3; perhaps TRBD2 as D (7 bases). This CDR3 spans 15 amino acids. V lost 5 bases and J 3 bases, leaving 15 bases between the germline ends. CDR1 is SEHNR and CDR2 is FQNEAQ in the germline V gene (reference sequence). The CDR3 spells CASSPMGGLTDTQYF. CDR3 in DNA: TGTGCCAGCAGCCCGATGGGGGGGCTAACAGATACGCAGTATTTT.

The chain combines TRBV15 with TRBJ1-2; possibly TRBD1 for D (6 bases). The ends were cut back, 0 bases at V and 8 bases at J, with 19 bases in the middle. This CDR3 region has 16 residues. CDR1 and CDR2 from the germline V gene are LNHNV and YYDKDF (reference sequence). The CDR3 DNA sequence: TGTGCCACCAGCAGAGAACCTTGGAAGACAGGTGGCGGCTACACCTTC. This gives the protein CATSREPWKTGGGYTF.

The chain has TRBV2 and TRBJ2-1; D gene ambiguous. V was cut by 9 bases and J by 7 bases, with 10 bases left in between. Looked up from germline, CDR1 is SNHLY and CDR2 is FYNNEI. CDR3 length: 11 amino acids. CDR3 in DNA: TGTGCCAGTACTAAGGAGAATGAGCAGTTCTTC. Translating it yields CASTKENEQFF.

The chain couples TRBV2 to TRBJ2-3; D unresolved. V lost 5 bases to trimming and J lost 5 bases, with 14 bases between them. CDR3 length equals 14 residues. Germline CDR1 is SNHLY and CDR2 is FYNNEI. Here the CDR3 reads CASSLLRPIDTQYF. The CDR3, as DNA: TGTGCCAGCAGTCTCTTGCGTCCCATAGATACGCAGTATTTT.

The chain couples TRBV5-6 to TRBJ2-7, with 8 positions matching TRBD1. Germline-derived CDR1 and CDR2 are SGHDT and YYEEEE. The CDR3 totals 14 residues. Germline trimming cut 5 bases from V and 2 bases from J; bases unmatched to any gene: 6. CDR3 DNA: TGTGCCAGCAGAATACAGGGGGAGGCCTACGAGCAGTACTTC. Protein product: CASRIQGEAYEQYF.

This clone is a singleton in its sample. The gene calls are TRBV11-2 and TRBJ1-2, with a tentative D call TRBD1 (5 bases). With 6 bases removed from V and 3 bases from J, the gap between germline ends came to 14 bases. Germline values: CDR1 SGHAT, CDR2 FQNNGV. This CDR3 is built from 14 residues. The CDR3 protein is CASSRGGDDYGYTF. The CDR3 nucleotides are TGTGCCAGCAGTCGCGGGGGGGATGACTATGGCTACACCTTC.